A selection of T cell receptor beta chains follows, all from one sample in a study of T cell responses to AZD1222 COVID-19 vaccine. Assay: immunoSEQ multiplex PCR; the TCRdb copy retains only in-frame clones and omits some. Seen here are under 95,000 clones, around nine tenths observed once, and the top ten hold approximately 2.5%. The sequenced sample was peripheral blood, obtained on day 0 of AZD1222 vaccination. These receptors were obtained from an adult in good health. Each CDR3 is given with its conserved first and last residue. Each record gives: D gene, clone size, J gene, V gene, CDR3 DNA, CDR3 protein. A D gene is named only where the DNA matches it firmly. Size values are once, few and many counts, or a class for expanded clones, and some rows have none.

d_gene: TRBD1
abundance: -
j_gene: TRBJ1-4
v_gene: TRBV5-1
CDR3nt: TGCGCCAGCAGCCCCGGGACAGGCCGGGATGAAAAACTGTTTTTT
CDR3aa: CASSPGTGRDEKLFF

d_gene: -
abundance: -
j_gene: TRBJ2-5
v_gene: TRBV7-3
CDR3nt: TGTGCCAGCAGCATTAGTGTCCAAGAGACCCAGTACTTC
CDR3aa: CASSISVQETQYF

d_gene: -
abundance: -
j_gene: TRBJ1-2
v_gene: TRBV28
CDR3nt: TGTGCCAGCAGTTTTCCCGGTTTACCCGGCGGCGGCTACACCTTC
CDR3aa: CASSFPGLPGGGYTF

d_gene: TRBD2
abundance: -
j_gene: TRBJ2-7
v_gene: TRBV5-1
CDR3nt: TGCGCCAGCAGCTTGGTGGCTAGCGGGAACTACGAGCAGTACTTC
CDR3aa: CASSLVASGNYEQYF

d_gene: -
abundance: -
j_gene: TRBJ1-2
v_gene: TRBV7-9
CDR3nt: TGTGCCAGCAGCTTCTTGGGGAAGCACGGCTACACCTTC
CDR3aa: CASSFLGKHGYTF

d_gene: -
abundance: -
j_gene: TRBJ1-1
v_gene: TRBV5-1
CDR3nt: TGCGCCAGCTGGTCGACACCTGGAGTCACTGAAGCTTTCTTT
CDR3aa: CASWSTPGVTEAFF

d_gene: TRBD2
abundance: once
j_gene: TRBJ2-5
v_gene: TRBV5-1
CDR3nt: TGCGCCAGCAGCTTGGTATACGGGGGGGAAGAGACCCAGTACTTC
CDR3aa: CASSLVYGGEETQYF

d_gene: -
abundance: -
j_gene: TRBJ1-5
v_gene: TRBV30
CDR3nt: TGTGCCTGGAGTGAGGCAGTCGGTAGCAATCAGCCCCAGCATTTT
CDR3aa: CAWSEAVGSNQPQHF

d_gene: -
abundance: medium-sized
j_gene: TRBJ1-2
v_gene: TRBV4-1
CDR3nt: TGCGCCAGCAGCCAAGGGGGTGCCGGCTACACCTTC
CDR3aa: CASSQGGAGYTF

d_gene: TRBD1
abundance: -
j_gene: TRBJ1-3
v_gene: TRBV11-1
CDR3nt: TGTGCCAGCAGCAAAGGACAGGAGTCTGGAAACACCATATATTTT
CDR3aa: CASSKGQESGNTIYF

d_gene: -
abundance: -
j_gene: TRBJ2-5
v_gene: TRBV10-3
CDR3nt: TGTGCCATCAGTATTGACGGACAAGAGACCCAGTACTTC
CDR3aa: CAISIDGQETQYF

d_gene: -
abundance: -
j_gene: TRBJ1-5
v_gene: TRBV5-6
CDR3nt: TGTGCCAGCAGATTGAGGGGGGCGGTTGGTCAGCCCCAGCATTTT
CDR3aa: CASRLRGAVGQPQHF

d_gene: TRBD2
abundance: few
j_gene: TRBJ2-1
v_gene: TRBV18
CDR3nt: TGTGCCAGCTCACCGCAACTAGCGCACAATGAGCAGTTCTTC
CDR3aa: CASSPQLAHNEQFF

d_gene: TRBD1
abundance: once
j_gene: TRBJ1-2
v_gene: TRBV9
CDR3nt: TGTGCCAGCAGAGGGACAGGCAATAACTATGGCTACACCTTC
CDR3aa: CASRGTGNNYGYTF

d_gene: -
abundance: -
j_gene: TRBJ2-2
v_gene: TRBV19
CDR3nt: TGTGCCAGTAGTATAATCGCCACCGGGGAGCTGTTTTTT
CDR3aa: CASSIIATGELFF

d_gene: -
abundance: -
j_gene: TRBJ1-4
v_gene: TRBV9
CDR3nt: TGTGCCAGCAGCGTAGGAGTGGGTACGGAAAAACTGTTTTTT
CDR3aa: CASSVGVGTEKLFF

d_gene: TRBD2
abundance: -
j_gene: TRBJ2-1
v_gene: TRBV11-2
CDR3nt: TGTGCCAGCAGCTTAGCGCTAGCGGGAGGCAATGAGCAGTTCTTC
CDR3aa: CASSLALAGGNEQFF

d_gene: TRBD2
abundance: -
j_gene: TRBJ2-4
v_gene: TRBV5-5
CDR3nt: TGTGCCAGCTCCCCCTGGTCCGGCGGGGGAAACATTCAGTACTTC
CDR3aa: CASSPWSGGGNIQYF

d_gene: TRBD2
abundance: -
j_gene: TRBJ2-1
v_gene: TRBV19
CDR3nt: TGTGCCAGTAGTAGGGGTTTGGGACTAGCGGGTTACAATGAGCAGTTCTTC
CDR3aa: CASSRGLGLAGYNEQFF

d_gene: -
abundance: -
j_gene: TRBJ1-2
v_gene: TRBV4-2
CDR3nt: TGTGCCAGCAGCCAGGAACGGACGGGCTATGGCTACACCTTC
CDR3aa: CASSQERTGYGYTF

d_gene: -
abundance: -
j_gene: TRBJ2-1
v_gene: TRBV7-6
CDR3nt: TGTGCCAGCAGCTTAATATCTACGGAACAAAGCTACAATGAGCAGTTCTTC
CDR3aa: CASSLISTEQSYNEQFF

d_gene: -
abundance: few
j_gene: TRBJ2-7
v_gene: TRBV9
CDR3nt: TGTGCCAGCAGCGTAGGCATGGGGGACGGCGAGCAGTACTTC
CDR3aa: CASSVGMGDGEQYF

d_gene: TRBD1
abundance: once
j_gene: TRBJ2-3
v_gene: TRBV18
CDR3nt: TGTGCCAGCTCACCACAACAGGGGGCAACAGATACGCAGTATTTT
CDR3aa: CASSPQQGATDTQYF

d_gene: -
abundance: -
j_gene: TRBJ2-2
v_gene: TRBV5-1
CDR3nt: TGCGCCAGCAGCCCAGTGGGGGGCGGCACCGGGGAGCTGTTTTTT
CDR3aa: CASSPVGGGTGELFF

d_gene: TRBD1
abundance: once
j_gene: TRBJ1-1
v_gene: TRBV5-8
CDR3nt: TGTGCCAGCTCCCAACAGGGGATGGGGAACACTGAAGCTTTCTTT
CDR3aa: CASSQQGMGNTEAFF

d_gene: -
abundance: -
j_gene: TRBJ1-5
v_gene: TRBV6-1
CDR3nt: TGTGCCAGCAGTGAAGCGGGGGGAAATCAGCCCCAGCATTTT
CDR3aa: CASSEAGGNQPQHF

d_gene: -
abundance: -
j_gene: TRBJ1-3
v_gene: TRBV10-3
CDR3nt: TGTGCCATCAGTGAACAGCTGGGAAACACCATATATTTT
CDR3aa: CAISEQLGNTIYF

d_gene: -
abundance: -
j_gene: TRBJ1-1
v_gene: TRBV4-3
CDR3nt: TGCGCCAGCAGCGCTCGGGAGGGAGGGACTGAAGCTTTCTTT
CDR3aa: CASSAREGGTEAFF

d_gene: -
abundance: -
j_gene: TRBJ1-1
v_gene: TRBV6-5
CDR3nt: TGTGCCAGCAGTTACTTCCCCCTACTACGGGACACTGAAGCTTTCTTT
CDR3aa: CASSYFPLLRDTEAFF

d_gene: TRBD1
abundance: -
j_gene: TRBJ1-1
v_gene: TRBV11-1
CDR3nt: TGTGCCAGCAGCTCAAACAGGGGGTCTGAAGCTTTCTTT
CDR3aa: CASSSNRGSEAFF

d_gene: TRBD2
abundance: -
j_gene: TRBJ2-1
v_gene: TRBV5-5
CDR3nt: TGTGCCAGCAGCTTGGCCTGGCGGGAGGGCAATGAGCAGTTCTTC
CDR3aa: CASSLAWREGNEQFF

d_gene: TRBD2
abundance: -
j_gene: TRBJ2-2
v_gene: TRBV28
CDR3nt: TGTGCCAGCAGTCCGGGACTAGCGGCGAACACCGGGGAGCTGTTTTTT
CDR3aa: CASSPGLAANTGELFF

d_gene: TRBD2
abundance: -
j_gene: TRBJ2-2
v_gene: TRBV30
CDR3nt: TGTGCCTGGAGTGAGCGGGGGGCGGACACCGGGGAGCTGTTTTTT
CDR3aa: CAWSERGADTGELFF

d_gene: TRBD2
abundance: few
j_gene: TRBJ2-2
v_gene: TRBV9
CDR3nt: TGTGCCAGCAGAGCAGCGGGACCCGGGGAGCTGTTTTTT
CDR3aa: CASRAAGPGELFF

d_gene: -
abundance: -
j_gene: TRBJ1-2
v_gene: TRBV27
CDR3nt: TGTGCCAGCAGCCCCAGGCGACAGTTCTATGGCTACACCTTC
CDR3aa: CASSPRRQFYGYTF

d_gene: -
abundance: -
j_gene: TRBJ2-7
v_gene: TRBV21-1
CDR3nt: TGTGCCAGCAGCAAAAAGTTAGGAGGAAGACAGTTCTACGAGCAGTACTTC
CDR3aa: CASSKKLGGRQFYEQYF

d_gene: TRBD2
abundance: -
j_gene: TRBJ2-1
v_gene: TRBV5-4
CDR3nt: TGTGCCAGCAGCTTGATGGCGGGAGGGAGGCATGAGCAGTTCTTC
CDR3aa: CASSLMAGGRHEQFF

d_gene: TRBD1
abundance: -
j_gene: TRBJ1-5
v_gene: TRBV6-1
CDR3nt: TGTGCCAGCAGTAAAGCAAAGGGACAGGGAAGCAATCAGCCCCAGCATTTT
CDR3aa: CASSKAKGQGSNQPQHF

d_gene: -
abundance: -
j_gene: TRBJ1-1
v_gene: TRBV13
CDR3nt: TGTGCCAGCAGCTTAGGAAGGGCAGCGAACACTGAAGCTTTCTTT
CDR3aa: CASSLGRAANTEAFF

d_gene: -
abundance: once
j_gene: TRBJ1-5
v_gene: TRBV19
CDR3nt: TGTGCCAGTAGTATAGTGGCAGTACCTAATCAGCCCCAGCATTTT
CDR3aa: CASSIVAVPNQPQHF